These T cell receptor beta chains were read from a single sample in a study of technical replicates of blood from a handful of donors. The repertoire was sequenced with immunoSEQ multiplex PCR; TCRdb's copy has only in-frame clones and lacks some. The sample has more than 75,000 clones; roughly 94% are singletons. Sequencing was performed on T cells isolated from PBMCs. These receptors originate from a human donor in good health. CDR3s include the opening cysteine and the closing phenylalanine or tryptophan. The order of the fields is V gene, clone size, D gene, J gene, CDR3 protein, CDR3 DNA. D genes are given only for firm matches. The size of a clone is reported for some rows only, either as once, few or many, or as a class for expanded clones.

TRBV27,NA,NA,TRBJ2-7,CASSPTSFTKQYF,TGTGCCAGCTCCCCCACTTCATTTACGAAGCAGTACTTC
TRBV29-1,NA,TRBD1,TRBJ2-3,CSVEGQGFADTQYF,TGCAGCGTTGAAGGACAGGGTTTCGCAGATACGCAGTATTTT
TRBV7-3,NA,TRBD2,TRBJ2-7,CASSFLWREASYEQYF,TGTGCCAGCAGTTTTCTTTGGCGGGAGGCTTCCTACGAGCAGTACTTC
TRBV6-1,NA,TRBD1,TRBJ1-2,CASSRGQGYGYTF,TGTGCCAGCAGCCGTGGACAGGGGTATGGCTACACCTTC
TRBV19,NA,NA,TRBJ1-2,CASKLSEHYGYTF,TGTGCCAGTAAGTTATCAGAACACTATGGCTACACCTTC
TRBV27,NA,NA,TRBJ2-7,CASSLGHPYEQYF,TGTGCCAGCAGTTTGGGGCACCCCTACGAGCAGTACTTC
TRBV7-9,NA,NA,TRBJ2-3,CAILAGGRDTDTQYF,TGTGCCATTTTAGCAGGCGGGCGGGACACAGATACGCAGTATTTT
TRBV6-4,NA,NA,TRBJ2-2,CASILRGRISGELFF,TGTGCCAGCATCCTCAGGGGCCGGATCAGCGGGGAGCTGTTTTTT
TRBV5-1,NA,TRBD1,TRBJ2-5,CASSLGDRVETQYF,TGCGCCAGCAGCTTAGGGGACAGGGTCGAGACCCAGTACTTC
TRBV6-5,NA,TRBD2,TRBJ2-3,CASSLGGTSAADTQYF,TGTGCCAGCAGTTTGGGTGGGACTAGCGCGGCGGATACGCAGTATTTT
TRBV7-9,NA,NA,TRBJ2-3,CASSLETSTDTQYF,TGTGCCAGCAGCTTGGAGACTAGCACAGATACGCAGTATTTT
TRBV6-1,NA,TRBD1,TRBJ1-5,CASSGRGLRGYQPQHF,TGTGCCAGCAGTGGAAGGGGGCTTCGGGGATATCAGCCCCAGCATTTT
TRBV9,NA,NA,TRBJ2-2,CASSVAETGELFF,TGTGCCAGCAGCGTAGCGGAGACCGGGGAGCTGTTTTTT
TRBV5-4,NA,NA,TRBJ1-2,CASSLGGENSLYGYTF,TGTGCCAGCAGCTTGGGTGGGGAGAACTCTCTCTATGGCTACACCTTC
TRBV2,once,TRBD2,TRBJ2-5,CASSAGRAQETQYF,TGTGCCAGCAGTGCGGGGAGGGCGCAAGAGACCCAGTACTTC
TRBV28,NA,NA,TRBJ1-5,CASSLSVTRQPQHF,TGTGCCAGCAGTTTATCGGTAACGCGTCAGCCCCAGCATTTT
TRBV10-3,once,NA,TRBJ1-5,CARGGSNQPQHF,TGTGCCCGAGGCGGTAGCAATCAGCCCCAGCATTTT
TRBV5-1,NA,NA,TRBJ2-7,CASSPSYEQYF,TGCGCCAGCAGCCCTAGCTACGAGCAGTACTTC
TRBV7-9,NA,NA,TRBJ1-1,CASSLSVEGAFF,TGTGCCAGCAGCCTAAGCGTGGAAGGAGCTTTCTTT
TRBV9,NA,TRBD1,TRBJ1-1,CASSTSGTGGTEAFF,TGTGCCAGCAGCACATCCGGGACAGGGGGAACTGAAGCTTTCTTT
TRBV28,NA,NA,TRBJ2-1,CASSRIGHSSYNEQFF,TGTGCCAGCAGTCGTATAGGTCACAGCTCCTACAATGAGCAGTTCTTC
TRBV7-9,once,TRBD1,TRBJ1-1,CASSSGQGGYTEAFF,TGTGCCAGCAGTTCTGGACAGGGGGGTTACACTGAAGCTTTCTTT
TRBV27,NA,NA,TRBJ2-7,CASSRGQFQSYEQYF,TGTGCCAGCAGCCGAGGACAGTTTCAGTCCTACGAGCAGTACTTC
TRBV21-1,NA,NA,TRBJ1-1,CASSKGGRGVNTEAFF,TGTGCCAGCAGCAAAGGGGGCAGGGGGGTAAACACTGAAGCTTTCTTT
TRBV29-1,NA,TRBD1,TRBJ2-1,CSVIGTGDSNEQFF,TGCAGCGTTATAGGGACAGGGGATAGCAATGAGCAGTTCTTC
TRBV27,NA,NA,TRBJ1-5,CASSLRQGSNQPQHF,TGTGCCAGCAGTTTAAGGCAGGGTAGCAATCAGCCCCAGCATTTT
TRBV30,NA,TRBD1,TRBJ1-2,CAWSVQGALGYTF,TGTGCCTGGAGTGTACAGGGGGCTCTTGGCTACACCTTC
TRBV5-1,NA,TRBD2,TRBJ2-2,CASSLTSGRAHTGELFF,TGCGCCAGCAGCTTGACTAGCGGGAGGGCCCACACCGGGGAGCTGTTTTTT
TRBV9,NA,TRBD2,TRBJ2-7,CASSAGLAGPEQYF,TGTGCCAGCAGCGCGGGACTAGCGGGACCCGAGCAGTACTTC
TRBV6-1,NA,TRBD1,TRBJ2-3,CASRLTGFTDTQYF,TGTGCCAGCAGACTGACAGGGTTCACAGATACGCAGTATTTT
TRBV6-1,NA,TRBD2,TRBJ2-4,CASQREGEVPDIQYF,TGTGCCAGTCAGCGGGAGGGAGAGGTGCCAGACATTCAGTACTTC
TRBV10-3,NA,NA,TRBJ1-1,CAISGATEAFF,TGTGCCATCAGTGGGGCCACTGAAGCTTTCTTT
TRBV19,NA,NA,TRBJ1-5,CASSIDTEGNQPQHF,TGTGCCAGTAGTATAGATACGGAGGGAAATCAGCCCCAGCATTTT
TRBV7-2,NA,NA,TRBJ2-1,CASSLAPRDIKFF,TGTGCCAGCAGCTTAGCCCCCCGGGACATAAAGTTCTTC
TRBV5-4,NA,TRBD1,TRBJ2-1,CASSQGQGWNEQFF,TGTGCCAGCAGCCAGGGACAGGGGTGGAATGAGCAGTTCTTC
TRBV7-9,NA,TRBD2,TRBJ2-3,CASSLRSSGPSTDTQYF,TGTGCCAGCAGCTTAAGGTCTAGCGGGCCTAGCACAGATACGCAGTATTTT
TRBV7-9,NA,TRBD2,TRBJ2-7,CASSLGTSGGYYEQYF,TGTGCCAGCAGCCTGGGGACTAGCGGGGGCTACTACGAGCAGTACTTC
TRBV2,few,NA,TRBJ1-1,CASSDPGMNTEAFF,TGTGCCAGCAGTGATCCGGGTATGAACACTGAAGCTTTCTTT
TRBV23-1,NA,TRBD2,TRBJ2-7,CASSHSETTSATYEQYF,TGCGCCAGCAGTCACTCCGAAACGACTAGCGCTACCTACGAGCAGTACTTC
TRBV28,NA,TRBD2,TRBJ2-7,CASSFPAGDYEQYF,TGTGCCAGCAGTTTCCCAGCGGGAGACTACGAGCAGTACTTC
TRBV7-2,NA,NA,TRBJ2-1,CASSSTYNEQFF,TGTGCCAGCAGCTCAACCTACAATGAGCAGTTCTTC
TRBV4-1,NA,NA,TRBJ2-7,CASSRSIAEYEQYF,TGCGCCAGCAGCCGAAGTATAGCGGAGTACGAGCAGTACTTC
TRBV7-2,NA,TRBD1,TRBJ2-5,CASSYPLGQGAETQYF,TGTGCCAGCAGCTACCCTTTGGGGCAGGGGGCAGAGACCCAGTACTTC
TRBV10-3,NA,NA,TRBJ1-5,CAISDLPGMSNQPQHF,TGTGCCATCAGTGACTTACCCGGGATGAGCAATCAGCCCCAGCATTTT
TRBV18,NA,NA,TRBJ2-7,CASSPIQGPYEQYF,TGTGCCAGCTCACCTATACAGGGCCCCTACGAGCAGTACTTC
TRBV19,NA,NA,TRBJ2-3,CASSIRGDTQYF,TGTGCCAGTAGTATTCGGGGAGATACGCAGTATTTT